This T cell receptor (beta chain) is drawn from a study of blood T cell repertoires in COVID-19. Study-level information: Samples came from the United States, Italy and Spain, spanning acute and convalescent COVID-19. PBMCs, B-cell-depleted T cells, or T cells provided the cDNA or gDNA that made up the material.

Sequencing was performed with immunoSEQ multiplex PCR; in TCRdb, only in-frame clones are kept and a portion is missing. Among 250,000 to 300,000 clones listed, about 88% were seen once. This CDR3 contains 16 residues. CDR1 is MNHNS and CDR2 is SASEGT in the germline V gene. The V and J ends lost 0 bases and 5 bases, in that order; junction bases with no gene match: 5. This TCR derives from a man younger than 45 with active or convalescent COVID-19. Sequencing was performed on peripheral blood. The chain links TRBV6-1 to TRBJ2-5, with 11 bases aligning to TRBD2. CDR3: CASSEAPSGGLETQYF. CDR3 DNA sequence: TGTGCCAGCAGTGAAGCGCCTAGCGGGGGGTTGGAGACCCAGTACTTC.